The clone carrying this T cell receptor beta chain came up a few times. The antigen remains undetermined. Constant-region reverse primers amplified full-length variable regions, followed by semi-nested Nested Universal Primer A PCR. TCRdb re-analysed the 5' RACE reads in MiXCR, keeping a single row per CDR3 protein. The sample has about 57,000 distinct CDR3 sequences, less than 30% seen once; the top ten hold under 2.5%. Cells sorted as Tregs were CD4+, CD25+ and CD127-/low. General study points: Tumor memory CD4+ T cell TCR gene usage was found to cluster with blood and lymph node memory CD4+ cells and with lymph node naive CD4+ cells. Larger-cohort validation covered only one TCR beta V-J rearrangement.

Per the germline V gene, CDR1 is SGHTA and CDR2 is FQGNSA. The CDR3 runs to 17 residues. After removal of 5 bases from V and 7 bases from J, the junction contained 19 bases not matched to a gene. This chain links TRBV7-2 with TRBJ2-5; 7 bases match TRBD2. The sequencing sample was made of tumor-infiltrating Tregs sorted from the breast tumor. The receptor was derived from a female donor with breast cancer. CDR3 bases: TGTGCCAGCAGCCCCCAAGGAGGACTAGGTCGTTTTACGACCCAGTACTTC. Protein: CASSPQGGLGRFTTQYF. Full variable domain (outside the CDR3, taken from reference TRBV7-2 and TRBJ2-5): GAGVSQSPSNKVTEKGKDVELRCDPISGHTALYWYRQSLGQGLEFLIYFQGNSAPDKSGLPSDRFSAERTGGSVSTLTIQRTQQEDSAVYLCASSPQGGLGRFTTQYFGPGTRLLVL.